Below, 25 T cell receptor beta chains from the same sample are listed, as sequenced in a study of T cell responses to AZD1222 COVID-19 vaccine. Profiled with immunoSEQ multiplex PCR; TCRdb holds only in-frame clones, not every one. The data show some 36,000 clones, around 90% seen once. The sequencing here drew on peripheral blood, taken on day 0 of AZD1222 vaccination. These receptor sequences come from an adult in good health.

The gene calls are TRBV5-5 and TRBJ1-6, with D hard to call. Germline lookup yields CDR1 SGHKS and CDR2 YYEKEE (reference sequence). The CDR3 extends over 13 amino acids. The germline V and J ends were trimmed by 0 bases and 7 bases, with 5 bases remaining between them. The CDR3 DNA sequence: TGTGCCAGCAGCTTGGAACTGAATTCACCCCTCCACTTT. Translating it yields CASSLELNSPLHF.

Written as DNA, the CDR3 is TGTGCCAGCAGCCATACTACGTTTTCGTCTGGCTACACCTTC. Amino acids: CASSHTTFSSGYTF. V usage is TRBV7-9 and J usage is TRBJ1-2; D remains unclear. V lost 5 bases and J lost 7, with 17 bases in between. CDR3 length: 14 amino acids. CDR1 and CDR2 (germline): SEHNR, FQNEAQ (reference sequence).

The rearrangement uses TRBV7-9 and TRBJ2-3, with D unresolved. Germline V gene lookup returns CDR1 SEHNR and CDR2 FQNEAQ (reference sequence). CDR3 length: 14 amino acids. The ends were cut back, 7 bases at V and 6 bases at J, with 17 bases in the middle. CDR3: CASTPGLIGDTQYF. CDR3 nucleotides: TGTGCCAGCACCCCCGGGTTAATCGGGGATACGCAGTATTTT.

This chain links TRBV5-5 with TRBJ2-2; 8 positions agree with TRBD2. Looked up from germline, CDR1 is SGHKS and CDR2 is YYEKEE (reference sequence). V was pared by 3 bases and J by 3 bases, with 10 bases of the junction left unmatched. The CDR3 spans 17 residues. The CDR3 sequence is CASSSGGTPIHTGELFF. In nucleotides, the CDR3 is TGTGCCAGCAGCTCGGGGGGGACACCTATTCACACCGGGGAGCTGTTTTTT.

This chain joins TRBV6-1 and TRBJ2-7, with 9 positions matching TRBD2. The CDR3 has 12 residues. Per germline, CDR1 MNHNS and CDR2 SASEGT. J lost 7 bases, V lost 2 bases, and 0 bases had no gene match. The DNA of the CDR3 is TGTGCCAGCAGTGAACTAGCGGGAGAGCAGTACTTC. Translation gives CASSELAGEQYF.

The V and J genes are TRBV19 and TRBJ2-2; D is perhaps TRBD2 (5 bases). Germline CDR1 is LNHDA and CDR2 is SQIVND (reference sequence). The CDR3 has 15 residues. Trimming took off 5 bases at V and 1 base at J, with 11 bases between the two ends. The CDR3 loop reads CASSPLRENTGELFF. The CDR3 DNA sequence: TGTGCCAGTAGTCCCCTCCGGGAGAACACCGGGGAGCTGTTTTTT. Full variable domain (rest looked up from reference TRBV19 and TRBJ2-2): DGGITQSPKYLFRKEGQNVTLSCEQNLNHDAMYWYRQDPGQGLRLIYYSQIVNDFQKGDIAEGYSVSREKKESFPLTVTSAQKNPTAFYLCASSPLRENTGELFFGEGSRLTVL.

The gene calls are TRBV3-1 (or the pseudogene TRBV3-2) and TRBJ2-2, with D hard to call. The CDR3 consists of 13 residues. V was cut by 3 bases and J by 6 bases, with 8 bases left in between. CDR1 and CDR2 (germline): LGHDT, YNNKEL (reference sequence). The CDR3 sequence: CASSHGEAGELFF. The CDR3 DNA reads as TGTGCCAGCAGCCATGGGGAAGCCGGGGAGCTGTTTTTT.

The CDR3 nucleotides are TGCAGTGCTAGTGTCCCGGACAGGGGAGGGTACGAGCAGTACTTC. Its translation is CSASVPDRGGYEQYF. The V call is TRBV20-1, the J call TRBJ2-7; 9 bases are a match to TRBD1. Germline V lookup: CDR1 DFQATT, CDR2 SNEGSKA (reference sequence). CDR3 size: 15 residues. V dropped 3 bases and J dropped 4; count of bases not matched to a gene: 10.

This clone was picked up a small number of times. This chain links TRBV2 with TRBJ2-1; 10 positions match TRBD2. J gave up 0 bases and V 8 bases, and 16 bases lay outside the gene matches. Germline-derived CDR1 and CDR2 are SNHLY and FYNNEI. The CDR3 has 19 amino acids. The CDR3 coding sequence is TGTGCCAGCCGGCCTTTAGCGGGAGGTTCCCGGGGCTCCTACAATGAGCAGTTCTTC. Amino acids: CASRPLAGGSRGSYNEQFF.

CDR3 sequence: CASRTGLDTEAFF. The CDR3 nucleotides read TGCGCCAGTCGGACGGGGCTAGATACTGAAGCTTTCTTT. The J gene is TRBJ1-1, the V gene TRBV5-1; D might be TRBD1 (5 bases). The CDR3 contains 13 residues. V shed 8 bases and J shed 5 bases, with 16 bases lying between them. Per the germline V gene, CDR1 is SGHRS and CDR2 is YFSETQ.

This clone was recorded only once. The V call is TRBV6-2 or TRBV6-3, the J call TRBJ1-2; no clear D gene. The CDR3 is 14 residues long. V lost 5 bases and J lost 2, with 12 bases in between. Germline CDR1 is MNHEY and CDR2 is SVGEGT. CDR3 residues: CASSPPAENYGYTF. The CDR3 DNA reads TGTGCCAGCAGTCCCCCTGCGGAGAACTATGGCTACACCTTC.

This chain links TRBV12-3 or TRBV12-4 with TRBJ2-7; perhaps TRBD1 as D (5 bases). V lost 4 bases, J lost 2 bases, and 6 bases lay in between. CDR3 length: 12 amino acids. CDR3 DNA sequence: TGTGCCAGCAGTTCAGGGCCCTACGAGCAGTACTTC. The encoded protein is CASSSGPYEQYF.

The CDR3 DNA follows: TGCAGTGCCATGGAATGGGAGACCCAGTACTTC. It specifies CSAMEWETQYF. This chain links TRBV20-1 with TRBJ2-5; D is unclear. V lost 6 bases and J lost 5, with 10 bases in between. Germline V gives CDR1 DFQATT, CDR2 SNEGSKA (reference sequence). The CDR3 spans 11 residues.

The gene calls are TRBV7-2 and TRBJ1-5; D remains unclear. The CDR3 contains 13 residues. The germline V gene encodes CDR1 SGHTA and CDR2 FQGNSA. With 5 bases removed from V and 4 bases from J, the gap between germline ends came to 9 bases. The CDR3 spells CASSDRTNQPQHF. The CDR3 DNA follows: TGTGCCAGCAGCGACCGGACGAATCAGCCCCAGCATTTT.

This chain connects TRBV15 to TRBJ2-6, with 8 bases that match TRBD1. Trimming at V came to 2 bases and at J to 4 bases, leaving 16 bases not matched to a gene. The CDR3 consists of 20 residues. Germline values: CDR1 LNHNV, CDR2 YYDKDF (reference sequence). This CDR3 reads CATSRPAGGRGRVGANVLTF. CDR3 in DNA: TGTGCCACCAGCAGACCGGCTGGAGGCAGGGGGCGTGTGGGGGCCAACGTCCTGACTTTC.

The table lists this clone with a count of one. The chain has TRBV5-1 and TRBJ1-1; D gene ambiguous. V gave up 5 bases and J gave up 3 bases, with 11 bases separating them. In germline, CDR1 is SGHRS, CDR2 YFSETQ. CDR3 length equals 13 residues. The CDR3 sequence: CASRMGGYTEAFF. The CDR3, as DNA: TGCGCCAGCAGAATGGGAGGGTACACTGAAGCTTTCTTT.

J is TRBJ1-1 and V is TRBV9; 9 bases agree with TRBD1. The ends lost 0 bases at V and 0 bases at J; junction bases unmatched: 3. This CDR3 region has 16 residues. CDR1 and CDR2 (germline): SGDLS, YYNGEE. The DNA of the CDR3 is TGTGCCAGCAGCGTAGAACAGGGGGCCCTGAACACTGAAGCTTTCTTT. This codes for CASSVEQGALNTEAFF.

The chain joins TRBV28 to TRBJ2-2; D is ambiguous. Per the germline V gene, CDR1 is MDHEN and CDR2 is SYDVKM. The ends were cut back, 11 bases at V and 4 bases at J, with 8 bases in the middle. The CDR3 covers 11 residues. CDR3 loop: CAAQTTGELFF. The CDR3, as DNA: TGTGCCGCACAGACCACCGGGGAGCTGTTTTTT.

The chain combines TRBV19 with TRBJ1-4; D is undetermined. The germline CDR1 and CDR2 sequences are LNHDA and SQIVND (reference sequence). CDR3 length equals 15 residues. V dropped 4 bases and J dropped 3 bases, with 12 bases sitting between them. This chain's CDR3 is CASSSIGDANEKLFF. DNA of the CDR3: TGTGCCAGTAGTAGCATCGGGGATGCTAATGAAAAACTGTTTTTT.

This clone is a singleton in its sample. The chain carries TRBV6-4 and TRBJ2-3; 10 bases are shared with TRBD2. Germline CDR1 is MRHNA and CDR2 is SNTAGT. The CDR3 contains 16 residues. Losses at the gene ends were 3 bases for V and 3 bases for J; bases not matched to a gene: 6. The chain's CDR3 is CASSEDEAGGTDTQYF. The DNA for the CDR3 is TGTGCCAGCAGTGAAGACGAAGCGGGGGGGACAGATACGCAGTATTTT.

The genes are TRBV4-2 and TRBJ1-3, with a weak D call TRBD1 (6 bases). The CDR3 sequence is 17 residues long. Germline CDR1 is LGHNA and CDR2 is YNFKEQ. V dropped 4 bases and J dropped 2 bases, with 18 bases sitting between them. The CDR3 coding sequence is TGTGCCAGCAGCCTGCATTTGGGGGCTGACACTGGAAACACCATATATTTT. Translation: CASSLHLGADTGNTIYF.

The J gene is TRBJ2-7, the V gene TRBV5-1; unclear D gene. Trimming shortened V by 1 base and J by 3 bases, and 14 bases separated the two germline ends. The germline V gene encodes CDR1 SGHRS and CDR2 YFSETQ. The length of the CDR3 is 15 residues. The CDR3 bases are TGCGCCAGCAGCTTGCCCGCCCAATATGGCTACGAGCAGTACTTC. It yields the protein CASSLPAQYGYEQYF.

This clone was seen only a few times. The chain combines TRBV9 with TRBJ1-1; weak D call: TRBD1 (6 bases). Trimming took 7 bases from V and 3 from J, leaving 10 bases between them. The CDR3 runs to 12 residues. CDR1 is SGDLS, CDR2 YYNGEE, per germline. The CDR3 sequence: CASSRGDTEAFF. DNA for the CDR3: TGTGCCAGCTCGAGGGGGGACACTGAAGCTTTCTTT.

The genes are TRBV29-1 and TRBJ2-7; TRBD2 matches 7 bases. The germline CDR1 and CDR2 sequences are SQVTM and ANQGSEA. The CDR3 is made up of 13 amino acids. With 5 bases clipped from V and 1 base from J, the junction kept 5 bases outside the gene matches. The CDR3 is CSVLGGKSYEQYF. The DNA of the CDR3 is TGCAGCGTTCTGGGGGGGAAGTCCTACGAGCAGTACTTC.

The rearrangement links TRBV5-3 to TRBJ2-6, with D unclear. TRBV5-3 is treated as an ORF (open reading frame) with a function not yet certain. There are 15 residues in the CDR3. Trimming took 0 bases from V and 3 from J, leaving 7 bases between them. The DNA for the CDR3 is TGTGCCAGAAGCTTGGCCCTCGTTGGGGCCAACGTCCTGACTTTC. It codes for CARSLALVGANVLTF.